The 27 T cell receptor beta chains below come from one sample, sequenced in a study of blood T cell repertoires in COVID-19. Measured with immunoSEQ multiplex PCR; TCRdb has only the in-frame clones, and not every one. The sample has some 180,000 clones; around 80% are singletons. Source material: peripheral blood. The receptor source for this set is a woman in her forties with COVID-19, enrolled during active disease.

The chain combines TRBV9 with TRBJ1-2; D gene ambiguous. Trimming took 3 bases from V and 8 from J, leaving 14 bases between them. Germline loops: CDR1 SGDLS, CDR2 YYNGEE. The CDR3 is 13 amino acids. CDR3 residues: CASSEWSAGGYTF. The CDR3 nucleotides are TGTGCCAGCAGCGAGTGGTCGGCGGGGGGCTACACCTTC. Complete variable domain (other parts from reference TRBV9 and TRBJ1-2): DSGVTQTPKHLITATGQRVTLRCSPRSGDLSVYWYQQSLDQGLQFLIQYYNGEERAKGNILERFSAQQFPDLHSELNLSSLELGDSALYFCASSEWSAGGYTFGSGTRLTVV.

The gene calls are TRBV4-1 and TRBJ1-2; D call uncertain. V was clipped by 3 bases and J by 0 bases, with 14 bases between them. The CDR3 totals 16 residues. Germline V gene data show CDR1 as MGHRA and CDR2 as YSYEKL. In DNA form, the CDR3 reads TGCGCCAGCAGCCAGGCCCCTATGGGCTCTAACTATGGCTACACCTTC. It is translated as CASSQAPMGSNYGYTF.

V usage is TRBV12-3 or TRBV12-4 and J usage is TRBJ2-1; D is uncertain. CDR3 length equals 13 residues. Trimming pared 0 bases from V and 9 bases from J, leaving 9 bases between. The CDR3 DNA is TGTGCCAGCAGTTTAGCATCTTCGGGTGAGCAGTTCTTC. Residues: CASSLASSGEQFF.

The J gene is TRBJ2-3, the V gene TRBV7-2, with TRBD1 matching 7 bases. In germline, CDR1 is SGHTA, CDR2 FQGNSA. CDR3 length: 15 amino acids. The V segment lost 3 bases and the J segment 2 bases; nucleotides outside the gene matches: 5. For the CDR3, the DNA is TGTGCCAGCAGCTTCAGACAGGGTGTCACAGATACGCAGTATTTT. This encodes CASSFRQGVTDTQYF.

The chain links TRBV28 to TRBJ2-7; no clear D gene. V lost 5 bases and J lost 10, with 15 bases in between. Germline CDR1 MDHEN, CDR2 SYDVKM. CDR3 length equals 12 residues. The CDR3 coding sequence is TGTGCCAGCAGTCCGAAGAGCGCCCCACAGTACTTC. This translates into CASSPKSAPQYF. Full variable domain (rest looked up from reference TRBV28 and TRBJ2-7): DVKVTQSSRYLVKRTGEKVFLECVQDMDHENMFWYRQDPGLGLRLIYFSYDVKMKEKGDIPEGYSVSREKKERFSLILESASTNQTSMYLCASSPKSAPQYFGPGTRLTVT.

The chain links TRBV27 to TRBJ2-7, with D hard to call. This CDR3 has 17 residues. Per germline, CDR1 MNHEY and CDR2 SMNVEV (reference sequence). The V and J ends lost 2 bases and 3 bases respectively, with 20 bases between them. The CDR3 DNA is TGTGCCAGCAGTTTACTATCGCCACGCGGAACGTTCTACGAGCAGTACTTC. Translation: CASSLLSPRGTFYEQYF.

J is TRBJ2-2 and V is TRBV6-5; no reliable D call. The CDR3 sequence is 12 residues long. Per germline, CDR1 MNHEY and CDR2 SVGAGI. The ends were cut back, 5 bases at V and 3 bases at J, with 4 bases in the middle. Here the CDR3 reads CASSRDTGELFF. CDR3 DNA sequence: TGTGCCAGCAGTAGAGACACCGGGGAGCTGTTTTTT.

The chain is built from TRBV5-4 and TRBJ2-7, with 8 nucleotides matching TRBD1. The CDR3 spans 15 residues. Losses at the gene ends were 9 bases for V and 1 base for J; bases not matched to a gene: 12. Looked up from germline, CDR1 is SGHNT and CDR2 is YYREEE (reference sequence). DNA of the CDR3: TGTGCCACTACCCCGCCAGGGGGCCTTTCCTACGAGCAGTACTTC. Translated: CATTPPGGLSYEQYF.

The V call is TRBV28, the J call TRBJ1-5; 7 bases map to TRBD1. The CDR3 runs 16 residues. V lost 6 bases, J lost 2 bases, and 10 bases stayed unmatched. The germline V gene encodes CDR1 MDHEN and CDR2 SYDVKM. CDR3: CASRTDRAGGNQPQHF. In DNA form, the CDR3 reads TGTGCCAGCAGGACTGACAGGGCGGGCGGCAATCAGCCCCAGCATTTT.

V usage is TRBV25-1 and J usage is TRBJ1-1, with 9 bases matching TRBD1. The CDR3 has 15 amino acids. V lost 4 bases, J lost 11 bases, and 14 bases stayed unmatched. From germline, CDR1 is MGHDK and CDR2 SYGVNS. The CDR3 nucleotides read TGTGCCAGCAGTGGTCCCGGACAGGGGAAGTGGGCGGCTTTCTTT. Translation gives CASSGPGQGKWAAFF.

This clone has a single count. V gene TRBV5-6 combines with J gene TRBJ2-5; TRBD2 matches at 16 bases. Germline V gene sequence: CDR1 SGHDT, CDR2 YYEEEE. CDR3 length equals 18 residues. V dropped 0 bases and J dropped 5; count of bases not matched to a gene: 7. CDR3 DNA: TGTGCCAGCAGCTTGGATGGGACTAGCGGGGGGGCCAGGGAGACCCAGTACTTC. As protein: CASSLDGTSGGARETQYF.

The chain combines TRBV10-1 with TRBJ2-3; TRBD2 agrees at 8 bases. CDR3 length equals 15 residues. Germline V gene data show CDR1 as WNHNN and CDR2 as SYGVQD (reference sequence). J lost 4 bases, V lost 6 bases, and 9 bases had no gene match. CDR3 nucleotide sequence: TGCGCCAGCAGCCGCGGCACTAGCGGTGCAGATACGCAGTATTTT. It translates to CASSRGTSGADTQYF.

This clone was counted between two and nine times. V and J are TRBV27 and TRBJ1-1, with TRBD1 matching over 7 bases. The CDR3 is 14 amino acids. Per the germline V gene, CDR1 is MNHEY and CDR2 is SMNVEV (reference sequence). Losses at the gene ends were 3 bases for V and 8 bases for J; bases not matched to a gene: 9. CDR3 coding DNA: TGTGCCAGCAGTTTTTCAAGGACAGGTCTGGAAGCTTTCTTT. It specifies CASSFSRTGLEAFF.

CDR3 sequence reads: CASSGTSGGDEQFF. CDR3 bases: TGTGCCAGCAGTGGGACTAGCGGGGGGGATGAGCAGTTCTTC. The gene calls are TRBV6-4 and TRBJ2-1, with TRBD2 matching over 15 bases. Germline CDR1 MRHNA, CDR2 SNTAGT. The V gene end was trimmed by 4 bases and the J gene end by 8 bases; junction bases not matched to a gene: 0. CDR3 length: 14 amino acids.

This clone appeared a single time. This chain connects TRBV27 to TRBJ2-5; D is perhaps TRBD2 (8 bases). The germline gives CDR1 MNHEY, CDR2 SMNVEV (reference sequence). V dropped 6 bases and J dropped 5 bases, with 19 bases sitting between them. CDR3 size: 15 residues. The CDR3 region has the DNA TGTGCCAGCAGACTCGGGACTAGGGGGCCGGAGACCCAGTACTTC. It specifies CASRLGTRGPETQYF.

The chain's CDR3 is CASSEEANYMNTEAFF. DNA for the CDR3: TGTGCCAGCAGTGAAGAGGCGAACTACATGAACACTGAAGCTTTCTTT. The chain combines TRBV6-1 with TRBJ1-1; D gene ambiguous. Germline values: CDR1 MNHNS, CDR2 SASEGT. CDR3 length: 16 residues. V was shortened by 1 base and J by 0 bases, with 12 bases between the two germline ends.

The chain carries TRBV7-6 and TRBJ2-5; 9 nucleotides agree with TRBD2. V gave up 3 bases and J gave up 5 bases; unmatched junction bases: 10. The CDR3 length is 16 residues. The germline V gene encodes CDR1 SGHVS and CDR2 FNYEAQ. The CDR3 DNA follows: TGTGCCAGCAGCTTGGGAGCGGCGGGAGGGGGGGAGACCCAGTACTTC. This translates into CASSLGAAGGGETQYF.

The DNA of the CDR3 is TGCAGCGTTCCGGGACAGGGTGATTCACCCCTCCACTTT. Its translation: CSVPGQGDSPLHF. The V and J genes are TRBV29-1 and TRBJ1-6; 9 bases are a match to TRBD1. After removal of 5 bases from V and 8 bases from J, the junction contained 4 bases not matched to a gene. The V gene's germline CDR1 is SQVTM and CDR2 ANQGSEA. There are 13 residues in the CDR3. Drawing the rest from reference TRBV29-1 and TRBJ1-6, the complete variable domain is SAVISQKPSRDICQRGTSLTIQCQVDSQVTMMFWYRQQPGQSLTLIATANQGSEATYESGFVIDKFPISRPNLTFSTLTVSNMSPEDSSIYLCSVPGQGDSPLHFGNGTRLTVT.

The gene calls are TRBV12-3 or TRBV12-4 and TRBJ1-2; D unclear. V was cut by 3 bases and J by 8 bases, with 7 bases left in between. The length of the CDR3 is 11 residues. CDR3 loop: CASSLSLGYTF. The CDR3 coding sequence is TGTGCCAGCAGTTTGAGTCTCGGCTACACCTTC.

The rearrangement uses TRBV5-6 and TRBJ2-3; unclear D gene. Germline loops: CDR1 SGHDT, CDR2 YYEEEE. The CDR3 totals 13 residues. Trimming took 2 bases from V and 1 from J, leaving 5 bases between them. The CDR3 nucleotides read TGTGCCAGCAGCTTCCGAGGCACAGATACGCAGTATTTT. This translates into CASSFRGTDTQYF.

The chain has TRBV11-2 and TRBJ2-7; a possible D gene is TRBD2 (7 bases). V was shortened by 4 bases and J by 0 bases, with 22 bases between the two germline ends. The CDR3 consists of 18 residues. In germline, CDR1 is SGHAT, CDR2 FQNNGV. The DNA of the CDR3 is TGTGCCAGCAGCTCGACGGGGGGCCGGCCCCAAACCTCCTACGAGCAGTACTTC. Translating it yields CASSSTGGRPQTSYEQYF.

V gene TRBV10-1 combines with J gene TRBJ2-6, with D unresolved. V lost 8 bases and J lost 0, with 5 bases in between. CDR3 size: 13 residues. Germline V gene lookup returns CDR1 WNHNN and CDR2 SYGVQD (reference sequence). This chain's CDR3 is CASQNSGANVLTF. The CDR3 DNA sequence: TGCGCCAGCCAGAACTCTGGGGCCAACGTCCTGACTTTC.

This chain links TRBV4-2 with TRBJ2-7, with TRBD2 matching 10 bases. V lost 1 base and J lost 0; bases outside the gene matches: 3. Germline CDR1 reads LGHNA; CDR2 reads YNFKEQ. CDR3 length equals 16 residues. The CDR3 nucleotides read TGTGCCAGCAGCCAAGCCCTAGCGGGGGCCTCCTACGAGCAGTACTTC. Protein: CASSQALAGASYEQYF.

This clone was found a few times. The chain is built from TRBV7-2 and TRBJ1-1; D remains ambiguous. CDR3 length: 13 amino acids. V shed 2 bases and J shed 1 base, with 5 bases lying between them. CDR1 and CDR2 from the germline V gene are SGHTA and FQGNSA. The CDR3 here is CASSLWQNTEAFF. CDR3 DNA: TGTGCCAGCAGCTTATGGCAGAACACTGAAGCTTTCTTT.

This chain links TRBV7-8 with TRBJ1-5; D remains ambiguous. V lost 5 bases and J lost 3, with 20 bases in between. The CDR3 spans 17 residues. Germline CDR1 reads SGHVS; CDR2 reads FQNEAQ. The CDR3 DNA reads TGTGCCAGCAGCCTACCCCCGAGGATAGATCCCAATCAGCCCCAGCATTTT. Amino acid sequence: CASSLPPRIDPNQPQHF.

The chain recombines TRBV18 with TRBJ2-7; D is perhaps TRBD1 (6 bases). The length of the CDR3 is 14 residues. Trimming left V 6 bases short and J 3 bases short, with 15 bases between. The germline CDR1 and CDR2 sequences are KGHSH and LQKENI. CDR3 nucleotide sequence: TGTGCCAGCTCCCGGGGCCGGACAGACTACGAGCAGTACTTC. Encoded protein: CASSRGRTDYEQYF.

The chain employs TRBV19 and TRBJ1-5; D is undetermined. V shed 2 bases and J shed 7 bases, with 9 bases lying between them. The CDR3 spans 13 residues. Germline-derived CDR1 and CDR2 are LNHDA and SQIVND (reference sequence). For the CDR3, the DNA is TGTGCCAGTAGTATAAGCGGCAGCCAGCCCCAGCATTTT. This sequence encodes CASSISGSQPQHF.